This TCR beta chain was identified during a study of T cells after posttransplantation cyclophosphamide. Study-wide points: Recipient CMV seropositivity and CMV reactivation strongly tracked TRB clonality.

The CDR3 is 12 residues long. V dropped 10 bases and J dropped 0 bases, with 10 bases sitting between them. Looked up from germline, CDR1 is SGHAT and CDR2 is FQNNGV. Using immunoSEQ multiplex PCR, the repertoire was profiled, and TCRdb retains in-frame clones only, with some absent. This sample comprises tens of thousands of clones, none seen once only. Many counts were recorded for this clone. The antigen is not known. The sequenced sample consisted of PBMCs. The source is a man aged 40-49 years in good health, CMV-negative, and a related stem cell transplant donor. The V call is TRBV11-2, the J call TRBJ2-7, with D possibly being TRBD1 (6 bases). CDR3 protein: CATGQNSYEQYF. The CDR3 DNA reads as TGTGCCACCGGACAGAACTCCTACGAGCAGTACTTC. Full variable domain (missing parts from reference TRBV11-2 and TRBJ2-7): EAGVAQSPRYKIIEKRQSVAFWCNPISGHATLYWYQQILGQGPKLLIQFQNNGVVDDSQLPKDRFSAERLKGVDSTLKIQPAKLEDSAVYLCATGQNSYEQYFGPGTRLTVT.